The clone carrying this T cell receptor beta chain appeared a few times. Antigen: not known. Data came from immunoSEQ multiplex PCR; TCRdb stores just in-frame clones and leaves some out. The table shows 13,000 to 15,000 clones, with approximately 81% occurring only once. The sample is drawn from a study of EBV T-cell therapy then PD-1 blockade in nasopharyngeal carcinoma. Indicated treatment: AdE1-LMPpoly-expanded autologous EBV-specific T-cell therapy followed by anti-PD-1 nivolumab. V was pared by 5 bases and J by 8 bases, with 9 bases between. Germline CDR1 reads ENHRY; CDR2 reads SYGVKD. The CDR3 loop spans 11 amino acids.

J is TRBJ1-1 and V is TRBV10-3; D not resolved. The sample in question was CD8+ T cells from blood, obtained around day 99 from a patient whose treatment included autologous EBV-specific T cells and nivolumab. The sequence was obtained from a man between 35 and 55 years old with nasopharyngeal carcinoma. CDR3: CAISSSVEAFF. DNA of the CDR3: TGTGCCATCAGTTCGTCGGTCGAAGCTTTCTTT.